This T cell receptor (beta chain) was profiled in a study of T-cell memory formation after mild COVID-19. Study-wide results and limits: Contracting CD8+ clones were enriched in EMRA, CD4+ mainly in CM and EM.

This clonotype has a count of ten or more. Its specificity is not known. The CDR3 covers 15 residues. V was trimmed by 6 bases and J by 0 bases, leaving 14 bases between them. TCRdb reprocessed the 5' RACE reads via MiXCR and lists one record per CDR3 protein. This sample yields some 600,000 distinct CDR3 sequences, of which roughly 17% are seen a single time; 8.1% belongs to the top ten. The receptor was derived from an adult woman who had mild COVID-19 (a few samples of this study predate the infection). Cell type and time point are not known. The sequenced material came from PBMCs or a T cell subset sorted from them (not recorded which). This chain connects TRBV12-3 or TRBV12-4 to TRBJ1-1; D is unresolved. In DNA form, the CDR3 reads TGTGCCAGCAGCCCAGGCGGTTGGGTGAACACTGAAGCTTTCTTT. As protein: CASSPGGWVNTEAFF.